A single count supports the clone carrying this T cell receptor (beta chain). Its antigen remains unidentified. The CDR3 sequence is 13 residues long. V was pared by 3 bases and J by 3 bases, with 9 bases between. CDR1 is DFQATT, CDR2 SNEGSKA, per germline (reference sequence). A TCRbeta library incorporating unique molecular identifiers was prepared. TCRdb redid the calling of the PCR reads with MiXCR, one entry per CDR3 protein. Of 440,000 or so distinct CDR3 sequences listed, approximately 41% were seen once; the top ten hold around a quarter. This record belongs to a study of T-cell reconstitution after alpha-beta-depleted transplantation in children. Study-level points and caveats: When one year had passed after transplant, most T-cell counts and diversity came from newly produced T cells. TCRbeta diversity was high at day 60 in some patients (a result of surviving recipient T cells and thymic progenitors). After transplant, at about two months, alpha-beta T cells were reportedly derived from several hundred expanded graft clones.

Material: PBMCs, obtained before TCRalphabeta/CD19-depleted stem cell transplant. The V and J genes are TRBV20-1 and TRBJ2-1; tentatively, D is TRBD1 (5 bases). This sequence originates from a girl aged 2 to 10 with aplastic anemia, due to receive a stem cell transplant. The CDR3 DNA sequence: TGCAGTGCTAGTGTACAGGTCTACAATGAGCAGTTCTTC. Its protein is CSASVQVYNEQFF.